This record concerns one TCR beta chain sequence. What it binds is not known. The data were taken from a study of Ad26.COV2.S vaccination and SARS-CoV-2 variants. Whole-study context: Doses of Ad26.COV2.S were injected into muscle once or twice, 56 days apart.

The CDR3 length is 15 residues. The V gene's germline CDR1 is SGDLS and CDR2 YYNGEE. V was clipped by 0 bases and J by 0 bases, with 7 bases between them. Study results and limitations: In TCR breadth and depth analyses, total T cell responses may have been underestimated.

Treatment defined: around 19 received Ad26.COV2.S at low or high dose, single or two shots; about 5 received placebo; per-sample allocation not given. Material that was analyzed had been drawn on day 63 after the first vaccine or placebo injection. The donor's status was that of an adult aged 18-55 years in Boston. Here immunoSEQ multiplex PCR was the method, and the copy in TCRdb shows in-frame clones only, minus some. The repertoire holds about 680,000 clones, with roughly nine tenths as singletons. The sample in question was peripheral blood, obtained in a trial of Ad26.COV2.S vaccine versus placebo. The chain links TRBV9 to TRBJ1-3; D perhaps matches TRBD1 (5 bases). This clonotype was sampled from a person aged 18-60 years who received the Ad26.COV2.S COVID-19 vaccine or a placebo. CDR3 in DNA: TGTGCCAGCAGCGTAGATGGGGGCTCTGGAAACACCATATATTTT. Translation gives CASSVDGGSGNTIYF.